These 8 T cell receptor beta chains share one sample of origin, sequenced in a study of cytomegalovirus exposure and HLA in healthy donors. With 60 Vbeta and 13 Jbeta primers, the PCR was carried out. TCRdb's table, derived via immunoSEQ multiplex PCR, lists solely in-frame clones and lacks some. The repertoire has tens of thousands of clones, 65% to 85% of them found once; the top ten carry under 2.5%. The material sequenced was PBMCs. The receptor set was obtained from a young man in good health and CMV-seronegative.

The chain links TRBV12-5 to TRBJ2-1; D is undetermined. With 6 bases removed from V and 0 bases from J, the gap between germline ends came to 21 bases. CDR1 LGHNT and CDR2 FRNRAP come from the germline V gene. This CDR3 is built from 18 residues. This chain's CDR3 is CASGKNDKIKTSYNEQFF. CDR3 nucleotide sequence: TGTGCTAGTGGAAAAAACGACAAGATAAAAACCTCCTACAATGAGCAGTTCTTC.

The chain recombines TRBV5-1 with TRBJ2-2; 10 bases match TRBD2. Germline V gene sequence: CDR1 SGHRS, CDR2 YFSETQ. Losses at the gene ends were 0 bases for V and 4 bases for J; bases not matched to a gene: 3. This CDR3 region has 16 residues. The CDR3 loop is CASSLGLAGVTGELFF. CDR3 in DNA: TGCGCCAGCAGCTTGGGGCTAGCGGGAGTCACCGGGGAGCTGTTTTTT.

The sample holds one count of this clone. The chain couples TRBV29-1 to TRBJ2-5; perhaps TRBD2 as D (7 bases). The J call is doubtful: the DNA matches TRBJ2-7 better. The germline V gene encodes CDR1 SQVTM and CDR2 ANQGSEA. The CDR3 totals 11 residues. The chain's CDR3 is CSAGGNHEQYF. The CDR3 DNA is TGCAGCGCGGGGGGCAATCACGAGCAGTACTTC.

In this sample, this clone turned up once. The genes are TRBV5-1 and TRBJ2-5, with D tentatively TRBD1 (6 bases). Trimming removed 0 bases at V and 2 bases at J, with 11 bases between. Germline CDR1 SGHRS, CDR2 YFSETQ. The length of the CDR3 is 15 residues. The CDR3 DNA reads as TGCGCCAGCAGCTTGGATCAGGGGCGTCAAGAGACCCAGTACTTC. This sequence encodes CASSLDQGRQETQYF.

Comment on this clone: Its ends do not fully match the called genes, so a read error is possible. The rearrangement links TRBV7-2 to TRBJ1-1; the D is unclear. CDR1 SGHTA and CDR2 FQGNSA come from the germline V gene. The CDR3 has 17 amino acids. DNA for the CDR3: TGTGCCAGCAGCTTAGTAGGGCGGAGGGTCGTGAAAACTGAAGCTTTCTTT. Its protein is CASSLVGRRVVKTEAFF.

This clone occurred once. One end of the junction does not line up with germline, which may come from a read error. Other DNA sequences in this sample translate to the same CDR3. This chain links TRBV27 with TRBJ1-1; TRBD1 is a possible D gene (5 bases). The CDR3 consists of 11 residues. Germline V CDR1 and CDR2: MNHEY, SMNVEV (reference sequence). Written as DNA, the CDR3 is TGTGCCAGCAGACGGGGGACTGAGGCTTTCTTT. Translated: CASRRGTEAFF.

V and J are TRBV29-1 and TRBJ2-7; 7 bases align to TRBD1. V lost 8 bases and J lost 2; bases outside the gene matches: 6. The CDR3 extends over 12 amino acids. Germline V lookup: CDR1 SQVTM, CDR2 ANQGSEA. The CDR3 region has the DNA TGCAGCACTAAGACAGGGCCCTACGAGCAGTACTTC. It translates to CSTKTGPYEQYF.

This chain links TRBV19 with TRBJ1-2; TRBD1 matches 8 bases. Per germline, CDR1 LNHDA and CDR2 SQIVND (reference sequence). Trimming took 3 bases from V and 3 from J; bases not matched to a gene: 3. The CDR3 runs 14 residues. DNA of the CDR3: TGTGCCAGTAGTATTCAACAGGGGGACTATGGCTACACCTTC. Its translation is CASSIQQGDYGYTF.